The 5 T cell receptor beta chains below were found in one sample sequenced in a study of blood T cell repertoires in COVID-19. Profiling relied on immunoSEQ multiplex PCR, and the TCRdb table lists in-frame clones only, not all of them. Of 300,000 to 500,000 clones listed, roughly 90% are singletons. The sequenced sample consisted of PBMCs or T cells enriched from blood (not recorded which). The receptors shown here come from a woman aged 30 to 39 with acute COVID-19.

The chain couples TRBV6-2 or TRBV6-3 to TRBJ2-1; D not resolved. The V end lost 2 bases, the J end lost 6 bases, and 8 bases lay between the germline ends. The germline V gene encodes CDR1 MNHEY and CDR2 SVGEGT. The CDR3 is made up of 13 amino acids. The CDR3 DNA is TGTGCCAGCAGTTACGTACAGTCCAATGAGCAGTTCTTC. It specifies CASSYVQSNEQFF.

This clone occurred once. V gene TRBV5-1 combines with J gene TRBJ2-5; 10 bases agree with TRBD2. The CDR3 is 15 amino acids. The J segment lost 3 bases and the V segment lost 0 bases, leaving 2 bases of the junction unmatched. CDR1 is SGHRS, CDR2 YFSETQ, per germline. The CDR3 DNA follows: TGCGCCAGCAGCTTGGCCACTAGCGGGGAAGAGACCCAGTACTTC. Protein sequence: CASSLATSGEETQYF.

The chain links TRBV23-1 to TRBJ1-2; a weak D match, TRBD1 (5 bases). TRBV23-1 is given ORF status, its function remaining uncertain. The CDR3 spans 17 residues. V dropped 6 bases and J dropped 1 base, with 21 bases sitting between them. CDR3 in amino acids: CASRPTAPKAFNYGYTF. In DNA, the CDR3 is TGCGCCAGCAGGCCGACAGCCCCGAAAGCGTTTAACTATGGCTACACCTTC.

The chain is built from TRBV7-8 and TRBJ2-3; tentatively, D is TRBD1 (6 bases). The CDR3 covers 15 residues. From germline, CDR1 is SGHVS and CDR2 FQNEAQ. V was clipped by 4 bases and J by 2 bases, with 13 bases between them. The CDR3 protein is CASSSRQAHTDTQYF. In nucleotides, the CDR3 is TGTGCCAGCAGCTCACGACAGGCCCACACAGATACGCAGTATTTT.

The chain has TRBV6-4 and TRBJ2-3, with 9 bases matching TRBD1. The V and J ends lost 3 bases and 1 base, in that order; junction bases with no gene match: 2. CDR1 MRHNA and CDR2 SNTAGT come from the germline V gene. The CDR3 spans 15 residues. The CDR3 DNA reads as TGTGCCAGCAGTGAGCGGACAGGGGGCACAGATACGCAGTATTTT. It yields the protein CASSERTGGTDTQYF.